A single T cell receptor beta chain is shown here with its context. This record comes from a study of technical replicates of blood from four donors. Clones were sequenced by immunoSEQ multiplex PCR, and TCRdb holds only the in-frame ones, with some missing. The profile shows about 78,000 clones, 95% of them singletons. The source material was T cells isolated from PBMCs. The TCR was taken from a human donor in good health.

The CDR3 spells CASSSLFQGAENTGELFF. CDR3 nucleotide sequence: TGTGCCAGCAGCTCACTATTTCAGGGGGCCGAGAACACCGGGGAGCTGTTTTTT. This chain uses TRBV5-8 with TRBJ2-2; 8 bases line up with TRBD1. Germline-derived CDR1 and CDR2 are SGHTS and YDEGEE. This CDR3 has 18 residues. Losses at the gene ends were 3 bases for V and 1 base for J; bases not matched to a gene: 11.